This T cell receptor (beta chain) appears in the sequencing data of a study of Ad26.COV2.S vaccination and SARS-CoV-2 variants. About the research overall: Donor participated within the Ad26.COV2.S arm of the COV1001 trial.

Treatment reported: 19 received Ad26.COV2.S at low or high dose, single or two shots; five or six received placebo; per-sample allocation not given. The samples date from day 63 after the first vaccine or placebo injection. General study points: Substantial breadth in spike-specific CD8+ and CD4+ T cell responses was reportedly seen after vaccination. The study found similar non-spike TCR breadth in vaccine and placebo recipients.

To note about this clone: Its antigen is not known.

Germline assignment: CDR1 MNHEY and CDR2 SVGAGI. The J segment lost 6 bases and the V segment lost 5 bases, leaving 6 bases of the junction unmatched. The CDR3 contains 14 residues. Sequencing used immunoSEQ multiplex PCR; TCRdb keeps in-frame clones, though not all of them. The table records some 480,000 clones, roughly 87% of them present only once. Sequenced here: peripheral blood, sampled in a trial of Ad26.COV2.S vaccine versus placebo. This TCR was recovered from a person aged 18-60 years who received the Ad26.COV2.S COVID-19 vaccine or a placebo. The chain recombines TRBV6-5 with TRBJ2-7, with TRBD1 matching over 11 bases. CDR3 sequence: CASSRTGTGGEQYF. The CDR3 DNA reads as TGTGCCAGCAGTAGGACCGGGACAGGGGGCGAGCAGTACTTC.